This TCR beta chain was identified in a study of patients and donors after allogeneic stem cell transplantation. Each CDR3 protein is one row after TCRdb ran MiXCR on the RT-PCR reads. The repertoire includes 200,000 to 250,000 distinct CDR3 sequences, around 14% of them detected once, and roughly 12% sits in the top ten. This CDR3 comprises 15 residues. Deletions cut 4 bases from V and 0 bases from J, with 13 bases between. Germline V gene lookup returns CDR1 SGHRS and CDR2 YFSETQ. Source material: blood, either unsorted or a sorted T cell fraction (not recorded which). The source is a human donor who was either an allogeneic HSCT recipient or a stem cell or donor lymphocyte infusion donor (not recorded which). It is not recorded whose cells these are; they may come from a transplant donor. The chain is built from TRBV5-1 and TRBJ1-1, with D perhaps matching TRBD1 (5 bases). This CDR3 is CASSPGDRLNTEAFF. DNA of the CDR3: TGCGCCAGCAGCCCGGGCGACAGATTGAACACTGAAGCTTTCTTT.